Presented here are 13 T cell receptor beta chains from one specimen sequenced in a study of cytomegalovirus exposure and HLA in healthy donors (dated by TCRdb to 2017 to 2019). Preparation of the library involved the immunoSEQ multiplex PCR assay. As stored in TCRdb, this immuneACCESS dataset retains in-frame rearrangements with V and J assigned. A fraction of the clones does not appear; measured against another copy, unresolved V genes explain less than half of the discrepancy, and the remainder lacks a known reason. The table for this sample lists roughly 250,000 clones; 75% to 90% of them were counted only once. Together, the top ten hold 0.95% to 1.5% of the sample. Sequenced sample: PBMCs. These receptors were taken from a young woman in good health and CMV-seropositive.

The chain has TRBV7-8 and TRBJ2-7; 11 bases align to TRBD1. Germline CDR1 SGHVS, CDR2 FQNEAQ. The CDR3 is 16 residues long. V shed 4 bases and J 1 base; nucleotides not matched to a gene: 6. Written as DNA, the CDR3 is TGTGCCAGCAGCTATGGGGACAGGGGGTCGTCCTACGAGCAGTACTTC. Its protein product is CASSYGDRGSSYEQYF.

The rearrangement uses TRBV5-6 and TRBJ2-2, with TRBD2 matching over 14 bases. The CDR3 totals 18 residues. V was pared by 0 bases and J by 5 bases, with 6 bases of the junction left unmatched. Looked up from germline, CDR1 is SGHDT and CDR2 is YYEEEE. The CDR3, as DNA: TGTGCCAGCAGCTTGGGACTAGCGGGAGGGCCATGGACCGGGGAGCTGTTTTTT. The encoded protein is CASSLGLAGGPWTGELFF.

The chain joins TRBV4-1 to TRBJ2-1; a possible D gene is TRBD2 (5 bases). CDR1 is MGHRA and CDR2 is YSYEKL in the germline V gene. The CDR3 loop spans 17 amino acids. Trimming left V 0 bases short and J 2 bases short, with 14 bases between. DNA of the CDR3: TGCGCCAGCAGCCAAGACGCATCGGGGATTCCCTACAATGAGCAGTTCTTC. Amino acids: CASSQDASGIPYNEQFF.

The rearrangement links TRBV6-1 to TRBJ2-1, with D possibly matching TRBD2 (5 bases). This CDR3 has 14 amino acids. Trimming pared 4 bases from V and 6 bases from J, leaving 13 bases between. Germline assignment: CDR1 MNHNS and CDR2 SASEGT. For the CDR3, the DNA is TGTGCCAGCAGTGGAGGGAGTACAAGCAATGAGCAGTTCTTC. Translating gives CASSGGSTSNEQFF.

The chain has TRBV5-3 and TRBJ1-5; 8 bases align to TRBD1. TRBV5-3 carries the ORF label, with uncertain function. CDR3 length: 16 residues. V trimming: 2 bases; J trimming: 4 bases; junction bases outside the gene matches: 8. CDR3 sequence (DNA): TGTGCCAGAAGCTTCCCCCGGACAGGGCCAAATCAGCCCCAGCATTTT. Its translation: CARSFPRTGPNQPQHF.

J is TRBJ1-2 and V is TRBV7-8; D is perhaps TRBD1 (5 bases). Trimming took off 0 bases at V and 5 bases at J, with 10 bases between the two ends. This CDR3 has 14 amino acids. CDR1 and CDR2 (germline): SGHVS, FQNEAQ. The CDR3 region has the DNA TGTGCCAGCAGCTTAGCCGCCGGGGGTTATGGCTACACCTTC. As protein: CASSLAAGGYGYTF. Drawing the rest from reference TRBV7-8 and TRBJ1-2, the complete variable domain is GAGVSQSPRYKVAKRGQDVALRCDPISGHVSLFWYQQALGQGPEFLTYFQNEAQLDKSGLPSDRFFAERPEGSVSTLKIQRTQQEDSAVYLCASSLAAGGYGYTFGSGTRLTVV.

The CDR3 protein is CASSLGAGTGELFF. The CDR3, as DNA: TGCGCCAGCAGCTTGGGGGCTGGAACCGGGGAGCTGTTTTTT. The V gene is TRBV5-1, the J gene TRBJ2-2; the D is unclear. In germline, CDR1 is SGHRS, CDR2 YFSETQ. The CDR3 is 14 residues long. V was trimmed by 0 bases and J by 5 bases, leaving 8 bases between them. Full variable domain (rest looked up from reference TRBV5-1 and TRBJ2-2): KAGVTQTPRYLIKTRGQQVTLSCSPISGHRSVSWYQQTPGQGLQFLFEYFSETQRNKGNFPGRFSGRQFSNSRSEMNVSTLELGDSALYLCASSLGAGTGELFFGEGSRLTVL.

The CDR3, as DNA: TGTGCCACCAGCAGAGGTATCCGGGATAGCAATCAGCCCCAGCATTTT. This gives the protein CATSRGIRDSNQPQHF. V usage is TRBV15 and J usage is TRBJ1-5; no reliable D call. Germline V gives CDR1 LNHNV, CDR2 YYDKDF (reference sequence). The CDR3 spans 16 residues. The ends were cut back, 1 base at V and 0 bases at J, with 10 bases in the middle.

There are a few counts of this clone. The chain employs TRBV25-1 and TRBJ1-5; TRBD1 matches at 9 bases. Germline CDR1 and CDR2: MGHDK and SYGVNS. The CDR3 totals 14 residues. With V trimmed by 5 bases and J by 8 bases, 7 bases remained unmatched. The CDR3 coding sequence is TGTGCCAGCAGTATGACAGGGGGAGGTGAGCCCCAGCATTTT. Its translation: CASSMTGGGEPQHF.

The chain employs TRBV27 and TRBJ2-1; TRBD2 matches 12 bases. The V gene's germline CDR1 is MNHEY and CDR2 SMNVEV (reference sequence). This CDR3 region has 16 residues. With V trimmed by 3 bases and J by 9 bases, 9 bases remained unmatched. In DNA, the CDR3 is TGTGCCAGCAGTTTGCTCCTAGCGGGAGGGGGCACTGAGCAGTTCTTC. Residues: CASSLLLAGGGTEQFF.

This clone was observed a single time. The rearrangement links TRBV6-5 to TRBJ1-4; tentatively, D is TRBD1 (6 bases). CDR3 length: 13 amino acids. Germline CDR1 and CDR2: MNHEY and SVGAGI. With 8 bases removed from V and 3 bases from J, the gap between germline ends came to 10 bases. Written as DNA, the CDR3 is TGTGCCAGCGGGGGCCGCCCTAATGAAAAACTGTTTTTT. As protein: CASGGRPNEKLFF.

This clone was detected only a few times. The CDR3 protein is CASIGLAYEQYF. CDR3 sequence (DNA): TGCGCCAGCATCGGACTAGCGTACGAGCAGTACTTC. This sequence joins TRBV10-2 and TRBJ2-7; 9 nucleotides match TRBD2. In germline, CDR1 is WSHSY, CDR2 SAAADI. The CDR3 is made up of 12 amino acids. J lost 4 bases, V lost 7 bases, and 2 bases had no gene match.

V gene TRBV27 combines with J gene TRBJ1-2; D may be TRBD1 (5 bases). The CDR3 runs to 14 residues. Per the germline V gene, CDR1 is MNHEY and CDR2 is SMNVEV (reference sequence). V was shortened by 6 bases and J by 4 bases, with 15 bases between the two germline ends. CDR3 residues: CASSSSGIGYGYTF. The CDR3 DNA sequence: TGTGCCAGCAGCTCTTCAGGGATCGGCTATGGCTACACCTTC.